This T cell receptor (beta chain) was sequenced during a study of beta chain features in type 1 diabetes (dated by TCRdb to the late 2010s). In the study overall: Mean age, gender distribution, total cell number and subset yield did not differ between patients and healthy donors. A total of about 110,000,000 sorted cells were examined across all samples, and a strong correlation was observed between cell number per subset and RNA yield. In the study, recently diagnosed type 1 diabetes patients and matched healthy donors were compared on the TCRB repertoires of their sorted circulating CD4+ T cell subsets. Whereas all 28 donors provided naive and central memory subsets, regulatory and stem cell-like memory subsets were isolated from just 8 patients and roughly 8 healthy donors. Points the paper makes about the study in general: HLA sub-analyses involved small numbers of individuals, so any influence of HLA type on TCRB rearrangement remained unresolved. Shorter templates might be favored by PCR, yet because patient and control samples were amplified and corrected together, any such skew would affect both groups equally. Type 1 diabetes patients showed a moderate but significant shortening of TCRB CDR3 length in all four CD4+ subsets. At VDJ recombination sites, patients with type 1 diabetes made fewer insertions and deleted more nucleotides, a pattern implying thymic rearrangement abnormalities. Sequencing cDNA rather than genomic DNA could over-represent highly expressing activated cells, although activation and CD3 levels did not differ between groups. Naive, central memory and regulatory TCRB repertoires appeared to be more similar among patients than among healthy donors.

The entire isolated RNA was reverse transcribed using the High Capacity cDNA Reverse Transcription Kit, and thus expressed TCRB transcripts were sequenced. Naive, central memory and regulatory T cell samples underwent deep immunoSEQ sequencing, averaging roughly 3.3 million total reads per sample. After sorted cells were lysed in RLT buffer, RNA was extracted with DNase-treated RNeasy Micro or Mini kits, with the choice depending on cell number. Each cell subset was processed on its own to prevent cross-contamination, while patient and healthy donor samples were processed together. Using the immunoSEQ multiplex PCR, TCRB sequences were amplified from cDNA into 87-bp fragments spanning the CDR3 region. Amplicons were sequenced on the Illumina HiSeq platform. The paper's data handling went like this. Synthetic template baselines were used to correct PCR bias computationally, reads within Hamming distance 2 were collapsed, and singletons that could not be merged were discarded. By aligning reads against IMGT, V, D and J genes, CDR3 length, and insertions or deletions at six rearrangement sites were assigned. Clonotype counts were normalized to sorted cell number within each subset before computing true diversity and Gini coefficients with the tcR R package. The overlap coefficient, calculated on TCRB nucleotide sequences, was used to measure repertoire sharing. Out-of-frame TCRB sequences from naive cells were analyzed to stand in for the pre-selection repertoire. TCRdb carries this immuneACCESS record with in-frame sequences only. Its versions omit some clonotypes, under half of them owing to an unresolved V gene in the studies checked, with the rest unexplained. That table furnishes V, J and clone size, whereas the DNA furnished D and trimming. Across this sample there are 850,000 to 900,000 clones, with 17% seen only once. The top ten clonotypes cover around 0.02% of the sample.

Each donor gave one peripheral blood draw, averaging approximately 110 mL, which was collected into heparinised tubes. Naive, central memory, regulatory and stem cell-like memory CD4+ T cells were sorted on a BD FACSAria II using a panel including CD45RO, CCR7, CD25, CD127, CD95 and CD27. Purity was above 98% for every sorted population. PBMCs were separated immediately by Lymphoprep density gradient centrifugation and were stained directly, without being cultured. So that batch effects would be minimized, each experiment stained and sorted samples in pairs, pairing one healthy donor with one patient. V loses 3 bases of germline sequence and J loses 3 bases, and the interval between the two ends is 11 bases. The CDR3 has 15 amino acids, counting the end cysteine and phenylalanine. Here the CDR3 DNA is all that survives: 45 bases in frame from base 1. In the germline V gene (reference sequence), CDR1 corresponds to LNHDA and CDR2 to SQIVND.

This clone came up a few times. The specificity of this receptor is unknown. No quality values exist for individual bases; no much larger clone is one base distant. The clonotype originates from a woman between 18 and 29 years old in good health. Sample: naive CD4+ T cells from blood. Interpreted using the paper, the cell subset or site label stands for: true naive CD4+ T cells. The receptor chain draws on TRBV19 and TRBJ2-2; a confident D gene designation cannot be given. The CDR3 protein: CASSIRTTHTGELFF. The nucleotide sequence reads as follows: TGTGCCAGTAGTATTCGCACTACGCACACCGGGGAGCTGTTTTTT. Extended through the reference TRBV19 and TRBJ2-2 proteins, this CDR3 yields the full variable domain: DGGITQSPKYLFRKEGQNVTLSCEQNLNHDAMYWYRQDPGQGLRLIYYSQIVNDFQKGDIAEGYSVSREKKESFPLTVTSAQKNPTAFYLCASSIRTTHTGELFFGEGSRLTVL.